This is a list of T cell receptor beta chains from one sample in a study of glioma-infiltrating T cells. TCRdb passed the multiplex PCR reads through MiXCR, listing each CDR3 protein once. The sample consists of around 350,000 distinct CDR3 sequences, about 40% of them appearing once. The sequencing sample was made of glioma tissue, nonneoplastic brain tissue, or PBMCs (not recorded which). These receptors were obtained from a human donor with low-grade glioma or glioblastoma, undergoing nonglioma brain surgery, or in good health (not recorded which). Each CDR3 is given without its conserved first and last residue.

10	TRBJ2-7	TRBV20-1	SGRTSLNEQY
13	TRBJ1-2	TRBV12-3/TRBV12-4	ASIPRQGRFGGYT
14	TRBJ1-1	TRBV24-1	ATSDSRGAVCGEAF
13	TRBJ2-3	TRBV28	ASSQQGPSTDTQY
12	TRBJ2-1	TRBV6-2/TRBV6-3	ASSRTHRYNEQF
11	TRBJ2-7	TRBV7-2	ASSLVGPYEQY
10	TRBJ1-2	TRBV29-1	SDETVFYGYT
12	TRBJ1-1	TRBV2	ASSAGGAHTEAF
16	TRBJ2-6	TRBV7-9	ASSSTTVANSGANVLT
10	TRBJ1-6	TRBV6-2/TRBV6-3	ASSGYDSPLH
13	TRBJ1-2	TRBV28	ASSSPPAQNYGYT
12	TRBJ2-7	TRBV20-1	SATRQGESDEQY
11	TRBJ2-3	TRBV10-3	AFGQGPEDTQY
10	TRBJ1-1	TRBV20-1	NPGQGNTEAF
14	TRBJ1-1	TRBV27	ASSTRQVIMNTEAF
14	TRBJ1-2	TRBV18	ASPVNSGTGGDGYT
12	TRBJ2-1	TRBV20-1	GANGLAWANEQF
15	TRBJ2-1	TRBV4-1	ASSQDLVRGSYNEQF
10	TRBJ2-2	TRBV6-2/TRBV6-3	ASMKAAGELF
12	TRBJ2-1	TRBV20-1	SPSAGGTYNEQF
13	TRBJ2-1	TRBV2	ASSEVSGRAGEQF
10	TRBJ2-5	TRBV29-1	SVEEQRRAQY
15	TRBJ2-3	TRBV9	ASSPHLTSGVRDTQY
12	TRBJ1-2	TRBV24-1	ATSPSGVNYGYT